These 20 T cell receptor beta chains share one sample of origin, sequenced in a study of blood T cell repertoires in COVID-19 (dated by TCRdb to the early 2020s). Receptor libraries were prepared by the immunoSEQ multiplex PCR assay. In its TCRdb copy, this immuneACCESS table keeps in-frame sequences only and misses some clones. Where compared with another copy, unresolved V genes explain less than half of these, and the others have no known cause. This sample has roughly 150,000 clones in its table, and just under 85% of those were observed once. About 8.8% of the sample lies in the top ten. The sequenced material came from peripheral blood. Every receptor here comes from a woman of 80 years or more with COVID-19, enrolled during active disease.

The V call is TRBV9, the J call TRBJ1-1; D gene unclear. The CDR3 is made up of 13 amino acids. The V end was cut by 0 bases, the J end by 3 bases, with 6 bases between. The germline V gene has CDR1 SGDLS and CDR2 YYNGEE. CDR3 bases: TGTGCCAGCAGCGTAGATCAGGACACTGAAGCTTTCTTT. Amino acid sequence: CASSVDQDTEAFF.

CDR3 coding DNA: TGTGCCATCAGTGAGTCAAGAGACTCTGGAAACACCATATATTTT. Its protein product is CAISESRDSGNTIYF. The genes are TRBV10-3 and TRBJ1-3; D uncertain. Germline assignment: CDR1 ENHRY and CDR2 SYGVKD. The CDR3 runs 15 residues. V lost 0 bases to trimming and J lost 0 bases, with 6 bases between them.

CDR3 in amino acids: CAGATAGPDTQYF. The CDR3 bases are TGTGCCGGAGCCACAGCGGGACCAGATACGCAGTATTTT. V is TRBV7-2 and J is TRBJ2-3, with 7 bases that match TRBD2. The CDR3 loop spans 13 amino acids. V was clipped by 11 bases and J by 4 bases; unmatched bases: 9. Germline V gives CDR1 SGHTA, CDR2 FQGNSA.

V and J are TRBV12-3 or TRBV12-4 and TRBJ1-1; 8 nucleotides match TRBD1. The V gene end was trimmed by 4 bases and the J gene end by 6 bases; junction bases not matched to a gene: 4. CDR3 length: 13 amino acids. CDR3 region: CASSWDRRSEAFF. The CDR3 DNA follows: TGTGCCAGCAGTTGGGACAGGAGGTCTGAAGCTTTCTTT.

J is TRBJ2-3 and V is TRBV2, with TRBD2 matching over 11 bases. Per germline, CDR1 SNHLY and CDR2 FYNNEI. After removal of 8 bases from V and 6 bases from J, the junction contained 7 bases not matched to a gene. CDR3 length equals 14 residues. The CDR3, as DNA: TGTGCCAGCCATAGCGGGGGGGTATGGGATACGCAGTATTTT. It codes for CASHSGGVWDTQYF.

This clone has a single count. This sequence joins TRBV20-1 and TRBJ2-3; no clear D. Germline CDR1 and CDR2: DFQATT and SNEGSKA (reference sequence). There are 11 residues in the CDR3. The V end lost 6 bases, the J end lost 4 bases, and 8 bases lay between the germline ends. This CDR3 is CSADRADTQYF. The DNA of the CDR3 is TGCAGTGCCGACCGGGCAGATACGCAGTATTTT.

V usage is TRBV18 and J usage is TRBJ2-1, with TRBD2 identical over 8 bases. V lost 11 bases and J lost 3; bases outside the gene matches: 9. Germline CDR1 KGHSH, CDR2 LQKENI. This CDR3 comprises 14 residues. The CDR3 bases are TGTGCCTCGAGCGGGAGTAGTTTCTACAATGAGCAGTTCTTC. This translates into CASSGSSFYNEQFF.

The V call is TRBV10-3, the J call TRBJ1-1; 7 nucleotides align to TRBD1. The V and J ends lost 6 bases and 7 bases, in that order; junction bases with no gene match: 2. This CDR3 spans 11 amino acids. CDR1 and CDR2 (germline): ENHRY, SYGVKD. The CDR3 bases are TGTGCCATCAGGAGGGACAGTGAAGCTTTCTTT. This codes for CAIRRDSEAFF.

This chain links TRBV10-1 with TRBJ2-7; 7 bases fit TRBD1. The length of the CDR3 is 14 residues. The V segment lost 0 bases and the J segment 2 bases; nucleotides outside the gene matches: 1. Germline lookup yields CDR1 WNHNN and CDR2 SYGVQD (reference sequence). The CDR3 reads CASSESGQPYEQYF. The CDR3 bases are TGCGCCAGCAGTGAGTCGGGACAGCCCTACGAGCAGTACTTC.

The chain joins TRBV19 to TRBJ2-1; 8 bases match TRBD1. Germline values: CDR1 LNHDA, CDR2 SQIVND (reference sequence). This CDR3 has 14 residues. Unmatched junction bases numbered 2, after V lost 4 bases and J lost 3 bases. CDR3 region: CASSRGQDYNEQFF. The CDR3 DNA follows: TGTGCCAGTAGTAGGGGACAGGACTACAATGAGCAGTTCTTC.

This clone appeared once. The chain has TRBV6-6 and TRBJ1-2; 8 bases agree with TRBD1. The J segment lost 7 bases and the V segment lost 5 bases, leaving 15 bases of the junction unmatched. The CDR3 spans 16 residues. Germline-derived CDR1 and CDR2 are MNHNY and SVGAGI (reference sequence). CDR3 in DNA: TGTGCCAGCAGTCCAGTTAGGACAGGGCCCCTTAGTGGCTACACCTTC. It is translated as CASSPVRTGPLSGYTF.

The chain recombines TRBV5-5 with TRBJ2-2; D is uncertain. The CDR3 runs to 18 residues. CDR1 SGHKS and CDR2 YYEKEE come from the germline V gene (reference sequence). V dropped 0 bases and J dropped 4 bases, with 19 bases sitting between them. The CDR3 DNA is TGTGCCAGCAGCTTGGCCGTTGGTGCAGGCGACACCACCGGGGAGCTGTTTTTT. It codes for CASSLAVGAGDTTGELFF. The variable domain in full, with the rest retrieved from reference TRBV5-5 and TRBJ2-2, is DAGVTQSPTHLIKTRGQQVTLRCSPISGHKSVSWYQQVLGQGPQFIFQYYEKEERGRGNFPDRFSARQFPNYSSELNVNALLLGDSALYLCASSLAVGAGDTTGELFFGEGSRLTVL.

V is TRBV28 and J is TRBJ2-7; TRBD1 might be the D (6 bases). The V gene lost 5 bases and the J gene lost 3 bases, with 11 bases spanning the gap. Per germline, CDR1 MDHEN and CDR2 SYDVKM. CDR3 length equals 13 residues. In DNA, the CDR3 is TGTGCCAGCAGTCAGGGGTGGGGCTACGAGCAGTACTTC. Amino acids: CASSQGWGYEQYF.

This clone was observed a single time. The chain links TRBV19 to TRBJ2-1; TRBD2 aligns across 15 bases. Germline CDR1 is LNHDA and CDR2 is SQIVND (reference sequence). After removal of 7 bases from V and 4 bases from J, the junction contained 5 bases not matched to a gene. The CDR3 spans 16 residues. CDR3 region: CASTRTSGGGYNEQFF. The CDR3 DNA follows: TGTGCCAGTACCAGGACTAGCGGGGGGGGATACAATGAGCAGTTCTTC.

The chain links TRBV29-1 to TRBJ1-2; a weak D match, TRBD1 (6 bases). The CDR3 consists of 15 residues. Germline lookup yields CDR1 SQVTM and CDR2 ANQGSEA. V lost 0 bases, J lost 4 bases, and 15 bases lay in between. The CDR3 reads CSVEDSLGAGYGYTF. The CDR3 bases are TGCAGCGTTGAAGATTCATTGGGGGCTGGCTATGGCTACACCTTC.

The chain combines TRBV18 with TRBJ2-3, with 7 bases aligning to TRBD2. The trim removed 1 base at V and 7 bases at J, leaving 8 bases unmatched. The CDR3 consists of 15 residues. Germline CDR1 is KGHSH and CDR2 is LQKENI. The CDR3 loop reads CASSPQGSSGHTQYF. The CDR3 DNA is TGTGCCAGCTCACCACAGGGCAGTAGCGGGCATACGCAGTATTTT. Complete variable domain (other parts from reference TRBV18 and TRBJ2-3): NAGVMQNPRHLVRRRGQEARLRCSPMKGHSHVYWYRQLPEEGLKFMVYLQKENIIDESGMPKERFSAEFPKEGPSILRIQQVVRGDSAAYFCASSPQGSSGHTQYFGPGTRLTVL.

The CDR3 bases are TGCAGTGCAGAGGTCGCCTACGAGCAGTACTTC. Its translation is CSAEVAYEQYF. The gene calls are TRBV20-1 and TRBJ2-7; D not certain. Germline V gene data show CDR1 as DFQATT and CDR2 as SNEGSKA (reference sequence). The V gene lost 6 bases and the J gene lost 2 bases, with 8 bases spanning the gap. The CDR3 runs 11 residues.

This chain connects TRBV28 to TRBJ2-5, with D perhaps matching TRBD1 (5 bases). The CDR3 consists of 13 residues. The ends were cut back, 7 bases at V and 5 bases at J, with 14 bases in the middle. Per germline, CDR1 MDHEN and CDR2 SYDVKM. The CDR3 is CASTPGGAETQYF. The CDR3 nucleotides are TGTGCCAGCACCCCCGGTGGGGCGGAGACCCAGTACTTC.

The chain combines TRBV5-4 with TRBJ2-7, with TRBD1 identical over 7 bases. V dropped 1 base and J dropped 5; count of bases not matched to a gene: 3. This CDR3 spans 13 amino acids. The germline CDR1 and CDR2 sequences are SGHNT and YYREEE (reference sequence). CDR3 sequence: CASSLRTGNEQYF. The CDR3 region has the DNA TGTGCCAGCAGCTTGAGGACAGGCAACGAGCAGTACTTC.

This sequence joins TRBV3-1 (or the pseudogene TRBV3-2) and TRBJ2-1; 7 nucleotides match TRBD1. There are 13 residues in the CDR3. Germline V gene sequence: CDR1 LGHDT, CDR2 YNNKEL (reference sequence). Losses at the gene ends were 5 bases for V and 6 bases for J; bases not matched to a gene: 4. The CDR3 reads CASSSRQGNEQFF. The CDR3 DNA is TGTGCCAGCAGCTCAAGACAGGGCAATGAGCAGTTCTTC.